Listed below are T cell receptor beta chains from one sample, sequenced in a study of early T cells in non-severe SARS-CoV-2 infection. TCRdb used MiXCR to reprocess the 5' RACE reads, holding one entry per CDR3 protein. The table records 45,000 to 75,000 distinct CDR3 sequences, roughly 13% of them present only once. Sequencing input: whole blood. These receptor sequences come from an adult who was a healthcare worker with PCR-confirmed SARS-CoV-2 infection or an uninfected control (not recorded which). Both conserved end residues are part of each CDR3. The D gene is left open where the match is weak. Where a row states a size, it is once, few, many or the class of an expanded clone; other rows omit it.

clone size	D gene	V gene	J gene	CDR3 protein	CDR3 DNA
.	.	TRBV9	TRBJ2-2	CASSPRNPGAGTGELFF	TGTGCCAGCAGCCCAAGAAATCCCGGGGCGGGTACCGGGGAGCTGTTTTTT
many	TRBD2	TRBV6-5	TRBJ2-2	CASSYSLRGGNTGELFF	TGTGCCAGCAGTTATTCCCTTCGGGGGGGCAACACCGGGGAGCTGTTTTTT
few	.	TRBV28	TRBJ1-2	CASSPVGVYGYTF	TGTGCCAGCAGTCCCGTAGGGGTCTATGGCTACACCTTC
few	.	TRBV10-2	TRBJ2-7	CASSESGRGIYEQYF	TGCGCCAGCAGTGAGTCAGGGCGAGGGATCTACGAGCAGTACTTC
many	TRBD1	TRBV3-1	TRBJ1-1	CASSPRGFAEAFF	TGTGCCAGCAGCCCCAGGGGGTTCGCTGAAGCTTTCTTT
few	TRBD2	TRBV28	TRBJ2-7	CASSLGAGREQYF	TGTGCCAGCAGCTTGGGAGCGGGACGCGAGCAGTACTTC
many	.	TRBV29-1	TRBJ1-5	CSVAHGGNQPQHF	TGCAGCGTGGCCCATGGGGGGAATCAGCCCCAGCATTTT
.	.	TRBV10-3	TRBJ1-2	CAISLSDGGDRYTF	TGTGCCATCAGTCTCTCGGATGGGGGTGATCGCTACACCTTC
.	TRBD2	TRBV9	TRBJ2-1	CASSVGPGTSGKNEQFF	TGTGCCAGCAGCGTAGGTCCCGGGACTAGCGGGAAGAATGAGCAGTTCTTC
.	.	TRBV11-2	TRBJ2-2	CASSQDPNTGELFF	TGTGCCAGCTCGCAGGACCCGAACACCGGGGAGCTGTTTTTT
few	.	TRBV7-2	TRBJ2-2	CASSLSLPGELFF	TGTGCCAGCAGCTTAAGTTTACCCGGGGAGCTGTTTTTT
many	.	TRBV7-2	TRBJ1-3	CASSLASGVLNTIYF	TGTGCCAGCAGCTTAGCGTCGGGGGTATTAAACACCATATATTTT
.	.	TRBV28	TRBJ1-2	CASSPPQGDYGYTF	TGTGCCAGCAGCCCCCCACAGGGAGACTATGGCTACACCTTC
many	.	TRBV21-1	TRBJ2-1	CASSKGDRNEQFF	TGTGCCAGCAGCAAAGGAGATCGCAATGAGCAGTTCTTC
.	TRBD2	TRBV19	TRBJ2-1	CASSRLAGGGNEQFF	TGTGCCAGTAGTCGACTAGCGGGAGGGGGCAATGAGCAGTTCTTC
.	.	TRBV20-1	TRBJ2-7	CSATNPPYEQYF	TGCAGTGCTACCAATCCCCCCTACGAGCAGTACTTC
.	TRBD2	TRBV5-4	TRBJ2-2	CASSGRTSLNTGELFF	TGTGCCAGCAGCGGGAGGACTAGCTTGAACACCGGGGAGCTGTTTTTT
few	TRBD1	TRBV20-1	TRBJ1-1	CSAEGQGYRGTEAFF	TGCAGTGCTGAAGGACAGGGCTATAGGGGTACTGAAGCTTTCTTT
few	.	TRBV11-2	TRBJ2-2	CASSLGSYSGELFF	TGTGCCAGCAGCTTAGGTTCTTATTCCGGGGAGCTGTTTTTT
.	.	TRBV11-1	TRBJ2-1	CASSLEERREQFF	TGTGCCAGCAGCTTAGAGGAGCGACGTGAGCAGTTCTTC
few	.	TRBV7-2	TRBJ2-7	CASSPPLSPYEQYF	TGTGCCAGCAGCCCACCTTTAAGTCCCTACGAGCAGTACTTC
few	TRBD2	TRBV20-1	TRBJ2-7	CSALGGEGLSYEQYF	TGCAGTGCCCTGGGAGGGGAAGGACTCTCCTACGAGCAGTACTTC
.	TRBD2	TRBV4-3	TRBJ2-5	CASSLSGGSGETQYF	TGCGCCAGCAGCCTAAGCGGGGGGAGCGGAGAGACCCAGTACTTC
few	TRBD2	TRBV5-1	TRBJ2-2	CASSSYFIAGEPGELFF	TGCGCCAGCAGCTCCTATTTTATAGCGGGAGAACCCGGGGAGCTGTTTTTT
.	.	TRBV3-1	TRBJ2-3	CASSQDPPRANTQYF	TGTGCCAGCAGCCAAGATCCTCCCAGGGCGAATACGCAGTATTTT
many	TRBD2	TRBV20-1	TRBJ2-7	CSARDGLADYSYEQYF	TGCAGTGCTAGAGATGGGCTAGCGGATTACTCCTACGAGCAGTACTTC
.	.	TRBV29-1	TRBJ2-7	CSVEGGTGGNEQYF	TGCAGCGTTGAGGGAGGGACAGGTGGTAACGAGCAGTACTTC
few	TRBD2	TRBV28	TRBJ2-3	CASRAGGNTDTQYF	TGTGCCAGCAGGGCGGGAGGGAACACAGATACGCAGTATTTT
many	.	TRBV6-2/TRBV6-3	TRBJ1-6	CASSAGRDGGSPLHF	TGTGCCAGCAGTGCGGGACGGGACGGCGGGTCACCCCTCCACTTT
.	.	TRBV29-1	TRBJ2-5	CSVVPGGETQYF	TGCAGCGTTGTACCAGGTGGAGAGACCCAGTACTTC
.	TRBD2	TRBV28	TRBJ2-1	CASSLTSDEQFF	TGTGCCAGCAGTCTGACTAGCGATGAGCAGTTCTTC
.	TRBD2	TRBV6-1	TRBJ2-2	CASLGLASTGELFF	TGTGCCAGCTTGGGACTAGCGAGCACCGGGGAGCTGTTTTTT
few	TRBD2	TRBV5-1	TRBJ2-3	CASSLAFSGRPDTQYF	TGCGCCAGCAGCTTGGCCTTCAGCGGGAGGCCAGATACGCAGTATTTT
many	.	TRBV29-1	TRBJ2-1	CSVEDLGEQFF	TGCAGCGTTGAAGACTTGGGGGAGCAGTTCTTC
few	TRBD1	TRBV3-1	TRBJ1-2	CASSQAPTGESGYTF	TGTGCCAGCAGCCAAGCCCCGACAGGGGAGAGTGGCTACACCTTC
once	.	TRBV12-3/TRBV12-4	TRBJ1-1	CASSRAAGGTEAFF	TGTGCCAGCAGTCGGGCCGCCGGAGGCACTGAAGCTTTCTTT
.	.	TRBV20-1	TRBJ2-7	CSVPRDFDYEQYF	TGCAGTGTTCCGAGGGACTTCGACTACGAGCAGTACTTC
.	.	TRBV28	TRBJ1-5	CASSTGRSPQHF	TGTGCCAGCAGCACGGGGAGATCGCCCCAGCATTTT
.	TRBD1	TRBV20-1	TRBJ1-1	CSARAPGGNTEAFF	TGCAGTGCTAGAGCCCCAGGGGGGAACACTGAAGCTTTCTTT
many	.	TRBV19	TRBJ1-5	CASSIAMQGTQPQHF	TGTGCCAGTAGTATTGCGATGCAGGGGACTCAGCCCCAGCATTTT
.	.	TRBV11-1	TRBJ2-7	CASSPGRGTIAYEQYF	TGTGCCAGCAGCCCGGGGCGGGGTACCATCGCCTACGAGCAGTACTTC
many	.	TRBV4-3	TRBJ2-6	CASSQYLPSAGANVLTF	TGCGCCAGCAGCCAATATCTTCCATCGGCTGGGGCCAACGTCCTGACTTTC
few	.	TRBV4-3	TRBJ1-2	CASSQEQTFYGYTF	TGCGCCAGCAGCCAAGAGCAGACCTTCTATGGCTACACCTTC
.	.	TRBV6-5	TRBJ1-1	CASSYQPGRAEAFF	TGTGCCAGCAGTTACCAACCCGGGAGGGCTGAAGCTTTCTTT
many	TRBD2	TRBV4-3	TRBJ2-5	CASSHGRPGLAGQETQYF	TGCGCCAGCAGCCATGGCCGACCGGGACTAGCGGGCCAAGAGACCCAGTACTTC
.	TRBD1	TRBV7-3	TRBJ2-5	CASSLTGAETQYF	TGTGCCAGCAGCTTGACAGGGGCAGAGACCCAGTACTTC
.	.	TRBV2	TRBJ1-2	CASEGGGFYGYTF	TGTGCCAGCGAAGGGGGAGGGTTTTATGGCTACACCTTC
.	TRBD1	TRBV30	TRBJ1-2	CAWSRTGLYGYTF	TGTGCCTGGAGCAGGACAGGGTTATATGGCTACACCTTC
many	TRBD1	TRBV7-9	TRBJ2-5	CASSLEQGAVQETQYF	TGTGCCAGCAGCTTAGAACAGGGGGCTGTCCAAGAGACCCAGTACTTC
.	.	TRBV5-1	TRBJ1-2	CASSLGTVARGYTF	TGCGCCAGCAGCTTGGGTACGGTTGCTCGGGGCTACACCTTC
few	.	TRBV29-1	TRBJ2-3	CSVDGQRNFNTQYF	TGCAGCGTTGACGGACAAAGAAATTTCAATACGCAGTATTTT
.	TRBD2	TRBV7-2	TRBJ2-3	CASSKAPGTSGYTDTQYF	TGTGCCAGCAGCAAAGCTCCCGGGACTAGCGGGTACACAGATACGCAGTATTTT
.	.	TRBV28	TRBJ2-7	CASRPAGGRNEQYF	TGTGCCAGCAGGCCCGCCGGGGGCAGGAACGAGCAGTACTTC
many	.	TRBV20-1	TRBJ1-1	CSAQPRGRLATEAFF	TGCAGTGCTCAACCTCGAGGACGGTTGGCCACTGAAGCTTTCTTT